Listed below are T cell receptor beta chains from one sample, sequenced in a study of Ad26.COV2.S vaccination and SARS-CoV-2 variants. The assay was immunoSEQ multiplex PCR, and TCRdb's table has in-frame clones only and misses some. This sample has approximately 340,000 clones, with 92% found just once. Source: peripheral blood, taken after recovery from COVID-19. The receptors derive from a human donor who had recovered from COVID-19. Both conserved end residues are trimmed from each CDR3. The order of the fields is V gene, J gene, CDR3 protein.

TRBV9	TRBJ1-1	ASSTSPGQGAEAF
TRBV7-8	TRBJ1-3	ASRSDRGFSGNTIY
TRBV14	TRBJ2-7	ASSHRVGAGYGEQY
TRBV14	TRBJ1-3	ASSQRTGAGNTIY
TRBV5-6	TRBJ2-6	ASSWESRTGPGANVLT
TRBV6-5	TRBJ1-4	ASSLQGLTNEKLF
TRBV6-5	TRBJ2-5	ASRLPVGETQY
TRBV6-4	TRBJ1-1	ASSVTAMNTEAF
TRBV2	TRBJ1-2	ASSGEGRSGYGYT
TRBV7-9	TRBJ1-2	ASSRGNGYT
TRBV6-5	TRBJ2-7	ASRETGLATYEQY
TRBV27	TRBJ1-4	ASSIGRGLATNEKLF
TRBV12-3/TRBV12-4	TRBJ1-5	ASSLAHSQPQH
TRBV7-2	TRBJ2-5	ASSLGGTGVWETQY
TRBV6-2/TRBV6-3	TRBJ1-5	ASSYFSGGYQPQH
TRBV2	TRBJ1-5	ASKPYGDSNQPQH
TRBV7-8	TRBJ2-2	ASSLAENTGELF
TRBV3-1/TRBV3-2	TRBJ2-4	ASSLVGLGKNIQY
TRBV18	TRBJ1-4	ASSPMIGREEEKLF
TRBV11-2	TRBJ2-1	ASSQIRNEQF
TRBV27	TRBJ1-4	ASGSNGAGEEKLF
TRBV4-1	TRBJ2-6	ASRAWTGSYSGANVLT
TRBV7-8	TRBJ2-1	ASSTRFSGGLDNEQF
TRBV11-1	TRBJ2-1	ASSISSGYNEQF
TRBV6-2/TRBV6-3	TRBJ1-2	ASSYSGYNYGYT
TRBV5-4	TRBJ1-1	ASSLTGVNTEAF
TRBV9	TRBJ1-4	ASSKQGGNEKLF
TRBV24-1	TRBJ1-2	ATSDIGRNYGYT
TRBV7-8	TRBJ2-5	ASSPTFGETQY
TRBV18	TRBJ2-5	ASSPALLGQGSETQY
TRBV13	TRBJ1-1	ASSSGWENTEAF
TRBV4-3	TRBJ1-2	ASSQHRGSDGYT
TRBV7-9	TRBJ1-2	ASSFGSGVNYGYT
TRBV6-1	TRBJ2-5	ASSEARAIKWETQY
TRBV5-6	TRBJ1-1	ASSLVRGREAF
TRBV12-3/TRBV12-4	TRBJ2-7	ASSLTERANQD
TRBV18	TRBJ2-3	ASSPLPGTSTDTQY
TRBV10-3	TRBJ1-1	AISAQGTAEAF
TRBV6-6	TRBJ1-2	ASSPRGTAGYGYT
TRBV27	TRBJ2-7	ASSFLDSIYEQY
TRBV5-4	TRBJ2-1	ASSTAGTAYNEQF
TRBV5-5	TRBJ1-6	ASSLGQGAPNSPLH
TRBV10-1	TRBJ2-5	ASSGHLQETQY
TRBV3-1/TRBV3-2	TRBJ2-7	ASSRGRGYEQY
TRBV7-9	TRBJ2-5	ASSPGTAQETQY
TRBV2	TRBJ1-1	ASEARANTEAF
TRBV7-8	TRBJ1-4	ASSLAGQPNEKLF
TRBV5-4	TRBJ2-5	ASSPGTRETQY